This entry lists 29 T cell receptor beta chains sequenced from one sample in a study of T cells in narcolepsy. TCRdb's table, derived via immunoSEQ multiplex PCR, lists solely in-frame clones and lacks some. This table has tens of thousands of clones, 70% to 90% appearing once. Sequencing used CD45RA- memory CD4+ T cells from PBMCs. The receptors derive from a human donor with narcolepsy.

This clone has only a few counts. This chain links TRBV7-3 with TRBJ1-1, with a possible D match to TRBD1 (5 bases). Trimming took off 5 bases at V and 4 bases at J, with 14 bases between the two ends. Germline V gene sequence: CDR1 SGHTA, CDR2 FQGTGA. The CDR3 is made up of 14 amino acids. The CDR3 DNA sequence: TGTGCCAGCAGCCTTATGGGGGGAGTCACTGAAGCTTTCTTT. Encoded protein: CASSLMGGVTEAFF. The full variable domain, its missing parts supplied by reference TRBV7-3 and TRBJ1-1, is GAGVSQTPSNKVTEKGKYVELRCDPISGHTALYWYRQSLGQGPEFLIYFQGTGAADDSGLPNDRFFAVRPEGSVSTLKIQRTERGDSAVYLCASSLMGGVTEAFFGQGTRLTVV.

In this sample, this clone turned up once. The rearrangement joins TRBV9 to TRBJ2-6; TRBD1 might be the D (5 bases). The V end was cut by 4 bases, the J end by 2 bases, with 10 bases between. The germline CDR1 and CDR2 sequences are SGDLS and YYNGEE. The length of the CDR3 is 15 residues. The CDR3 here is CASSTRQTGANVLTF. CDR3 sequence (DNA): TGTGCCAGCAGCACCCGACAGACTGGGGCCAACGTCCTGACTTTC.

The genes are TRBV6-5 and TRBJ2-3; 9 nucleotides align to TRBD1. The germline V gene encodes CDR1 MNHEY and CDR2 SVGAGI. The V and J ends lost 6 bases and 2 bases, in that order; junction bases with no gene match: 6. This CDR3 spans 15 amino acids. The CDR3: CASSLQGASTDTQYF. CDR3 bases: TGTGCCAGCAGCCTACAGGGGGCCTCCACAGATACGCAGTATTTT.

The chain combines TRBV4-1 with TRBJ2-3, with 7 bases identical to TRBD2. There are 17 residues in the CDR3. Germline CDR1 MGHRA, CDR2 YSYEKL. The V gene end was trimmed by 1 base and the J gene end by 3 bases; junction bases not matched to a gene: 10. The CDR3 region has the DNA TGCGCCAGCAGCCAAGGGAGATCGGGCGGGAGTACAGATACGCAGTATTTT. It translates to CASSQGRSGGSTDTQYF.

The genes are TRBV6-5 and TRBJ1-1, with 7 bases fitting TRBD1. The CDR3 length is 14 residues. V shed 5 bases, J shed 1 base, and the junction held 4 bases outside the gene matches. The germline V gene has CDR1 MNHEY and CDR2 SVGAGI. CDR3 region: CASSQSGGNTEAFF. CDR3 nucleotide sequence: TGTGCCAGCAGTCAATCAGGGGGGAACACTGAAGCTTTCTTT.

This clone was counted once. The rearrangement joins TRBV27 to TRBJ1-5; 7 bases map to TRBD1. Germline loops: CDR1 MNHEY, CDR2 SMNVEV (reference sequence). CDR3 size: 16 residues. Trimming took 6 bases from V and 0 from J; bases not matched to a gene: 8. This CDR3 reads CASRAGQVYSNQPQHF. The CDR3 DNA follows: TGTGCCAGCAGGGCCGGACAGGTGTATAGCAATCAGCCCCAGCATTTT.

The chain couples TRBV21-1 to TRBJ2-1. TRBV21-1 is a pseudogene. The CDR3 spans 11 residues. This CDR3 reads CASSKVYEQFF. CDR3 DNA: TGTGCCAGCAGCAAAGTTTATGAGCAGTTCTTC.

V gene TRBV2 combines with J gene TRBJ1-6, with TRBD1 identical over 7 bases. Germline V lookup: CDR1 SNHLY, CDR2 FYNNEI. After removal of 4 bases from V and 6 bases from J, the junction contained 12 bases not matched to a gene. CDR3 length: 17 amino acids. The CDR3 DNA reads as TGTGCCAGCAGTGCCCTCCCCACAGGGGCGTCTAATTCACCCCTCCACTTT. This sequence encodes CASSALPTGASNSPLHF.

This chain links TRBV6-5 with TRBJ2-1; D is perhaps TRBD1 (6 bases). Germline V gene lookup returns CDR1 MNHEY and CDR2 SVGAGI. The CDR3 has 13 residues. Between the trimmed V and J ends, which lost 4 bases and 11 bases, there was a span of 15 bases. The CDR3 region has the DNA TGTGCCAGCAGTTCTAATACAGGGTTACAGCAGTTCTTC. Encoded protein: CASSSNTGLQQFF.

The V and J genes are TRBV4-2 and TRBJ2-1; 10 bases fit TRBD2. Germline-derived CDR1 and CDR2 are LGHNA and YNFKEQ. The V segment lost 2 bases and the J segment 4 bases; nucleotides outside the gene matches: 8. The CDR3 length is 17 residues. CDR3 in amino acids: CASSQLTSGNNYNEQFF. CDR3 nucleotides: TGTGCCAGCAGCCAATTAACTAGCGGGAATAATTACAATGAGCAGTTCTTC.

The chain joins TRBV4-2 to TRBJ2-7; D unresolved. This CDR3 comprises 15 residues. CDR1 and CDR2 from the germline V gene are LGHNA and YNFKEQ. The V gene lost 0 bases and the J gene lost 3 bases, with 12 bases spanning the gap. The CDR3 loop reads CASSQEWGSFYEQYF. CDR3 nucleotide sequence: TGTGCCAGCAGCCAAGAATGGGGATCCTTCTACGAGCAGTACTTC.

The J gene is TRBJ2-6, the V gene TRBV7-2; D gene ambiguous. The CDR3 sequence is 15 residues long. The germline V and J ends were trimmed by 5 bases and 0 bases, with 8 bases remaining between them. Germline V gives CDR1 SGHTA, CDR2 FQGNSA. CDR3 amino acids: CASSPRSSGANVLTF. The CDR3 region has the DNA TGTGCCAGCAGCCCTCGGTCCTCTGGGGCCAACGTCCTGACTTTC. Full variable domain (rest looked up from reference TRBV7-2 and TRBJ2-6): GAGVSQSPSNKVTEKGKDVELRCDPISGHTALYWYRQSLGQGLEFLIYFQGNSAPDKSGLPSDRFSAERTGGSVSTLTIQRTQQEDSAVYLCASSPRSSGANVLTFGAGSRLTVL.

This chain uses TRBV14 with TRBJ2-1, with D perhaps matching TRBD1 (6 bases). CDR3 size: 15 residues. Between the trimmed V and J ends, which lost 5 bases and 7 bases, there was a span of 18 bases. CDR1 and CDR2 (germline): SGHDN, FVKESK. The CDR3 nucleotides are TGTGCCAGCAGCTCTGACAGGCCGCTCCGAAATGAGCAGTTCTTC. This translates into CASSSDRPLRNEQFF.

The gene calls are TRBV5-1 and TRBJ2-5; D remains unclear. The closer fit of TRBJ2-7 to the DNA end suggests the J call may be wrong. CDR3 length: 14 residues. CDR1 SGHRS and CDR2 YFSETQ come from the germline V gene. The CDR3 here is CASSFAISTYEQYF. CDR3 sequence (DNA): TGCGCCAGCAGCTTCGCGATATCCACCTACGAGCAGTACTTC.

This clone was observed a handful of times. The chain recombines TRBV6-6 with TRBJ2-1; 10 bases agree with TRBD1. The CDR3 is made up of 15 amino acids. CDR1 and CDR2 (germline): MNHNY, SVGAGI (reference sequence). Trimming took 6 bases from V and 4 from J; bases not matched to a gene: 6. CDR3 sequence: CASSTGTGAYNEQFF. The CDR3 coding sequence is TGTGCCAGCAGCACCGGGACAGGGGCATACAATGAGCAGTTCTTC.

The chain is built from TRBV29-1 and TRBJ2-1; D is uncertain. Looked up from germline, CDR1 is SQVTM and CDR2 is ANQGSEA. Trimming left V 3 bases short and J 2 bases short, with 11 bases between. CDR3 size: 14 residues. CDR3 DNA sequence: TGCAGCGTTGAGGGTGGAGTCCCCTACAATGAGCAGTTCTTC. This encodes CSVEGGVPYNEQFF.

The rearrangement joins TRBV28 to TRBJ2-5; perhaps TRBD2 as D (7 bases). V lost 6 bases and J lost 4, with 12 bases in between. CDR3 length: 13 amino acids. CDR1 and CDR2 (germline): MDHEN, SYDVKM. In nucleotides, the CDR3 is TGTGCCAGCAGCCTGGGGGGGCCAGAGACCCAGTACTTC. Translation: CASSLGGPETQYF.

This clone occurred a few times. The rearrangement joins TRBV5-6 to TRBJ2-1; D is uncertain. In germline, CDR1 is SGHDT, CDR2 YYEEEE. CDR3 length: 12 amino acids. V dropped 4 bases and J dropped 6 bases, with 8 bases sitting between them. The chain's CDR3 is CASSRHTNEQFF. As DNA, the CDR3 is TGTGCCAGCAGCAGACACACCAATGAGCAGTTCTTC.

This CDR3 is CASSLGTSGTDTQYF. CDR3 sequence (DNA): TGTGCCAGCAGCTTAGGAACTAGCGGCACAGATACGCAGTATTTT. The chain has TRBV7-2 and TRBJ2-3, with 7 bases matching TRBD2. CDR3 length: 15 amino acids. The J segment lost 1 base and the V segment lost 1 base, leaving 2 bases of the junction unmatched. In germline, CDR1 is SGHTA, CDR2 FQGNSA. The full variable domain, in which reference TRBV7-2 and TRBJ2-3 provide the parts outside the CDR3, is GAGVSQSPSNKVTEKGKDVELRCDPISGHTALYWYRQSLGQGLEFLIYFQGNSAPDKSGLPSDRFSAERTGGSVSTLTIQRTQQEDSAVYLCASSLGTSGTDTQYFGPGTRLTVL.

A few counts support this clone. The J gene is TRBJ2-3, the V gene TRBV10-3, with 12 bases fitting TRBD2. This CDR3 spans 14 amino acids. Germline-derived CDR1 and CDR2 are ENHRY and SYGVKD. V lost 6 bases to trimming and J lost 4 bases; unmatched junction nucleotides: 2. This CDR3 is CAIRSSGRADTQYF. CDR3 nucleotides: TGTGCCATCAGATCTAGCGGGAGGGCAGATACGCAGTATTTT.

The chain has TRBV13 and TRBJ2-7; TRBD1 agrees at 8 bases. This CDR3 contains 15 residues. Trimming removed 3 bases from V and 2 bases from J; junction bases left unmatched: 6. Germline CDR1 PRHDT, CDR2 FYEKMQ (reference sequence). CDR3: CASSFRTGITYEQYF. The DNA for the CDR3 is TGTGCCAGCAGCTTTCGGACAGGGATTACCTACGAGCAGTACTTC. Using reference TRBV13 and TRBJ2-7 for the parts outside the CDR3, the full variable domain is AAGVIQSPRHLIKEKRETATLKCYPIPRHDTVYWYQQGPGQDPQFLISFYEKMQSDKGSIPDRFSAQQFSDYHSELNMSSLELGDSALYFCASSFRTGITYEQYFGPGTRLTVT.

As for this clone: The same CDR3 also results from other DNA sequences found in this sample. The V gene is TRBV29-1, the J gene TRBJ2-1; D is unclear. CDR3 length: 10 amino acids. Per the germline V gene, CDR1 is SQVTM and CDR2 is ANQGSEA. V shed 6 bases and J shed 5 bases, with 5 bases lying between them. The CDR3 loop reads CSVWDNEQFF. Written as DNA, the CDR3 is TGCAGCGTCTGGGACAATGAGCAGTTCTTC.

V usage is TRBV28 and J usage is TRBJ1-2; D is uncertain. The V gene lost 6 bases and the J gene lost 8 bases, with 19 bases spanning the gap. The CDR3 length is 14 residues. Per germline, CDR1 MDHEN and CDR2 SYDVKM. CDR3 amino acids: CASSYGPRERGYTF. In DNA, the CDR3 is TGTGCCAGCAGCTACGGGCCCCGTGAGCGGGGCTACACCTTC.

This clone has only one observation. V is TRBV15 and J is TRBJ2-7; D remains ambiguous. Germline-derived CDR1 and CDR2 are LNHNV and YYDKDF (reference sequence). The germline V and J ends were trimmed by 3 bases and 5 bases, with 11 bases remaining between them. The CDR3 spans 13 residues. CDR3 sequence: CATSRGRGDEQYF. CDR3 DNA: TGTGCCACCAGCAGGGGCCGCGGTGACGAGCAGTACTTC.

The chain employs TRBV9 and TRBJ2-3; tentatively, D is TRBD2 (6 bases). Trimming shortened V by 2 bases and J by 0 bases, and 7 bases separated the two germline ends. The CDR3 length is 14 residues. Germline V gives CDR1 SGDLS, CDR2 YYNGEE. The CDR3 reads CASSVLASTDTQYF. Here the CDR3 DNA reads TGTGCCAGCAGCGTGCTAGCGAGCACAGATACGCAGTATTTT.

This clone has only one observation. J is TRBJ2-5 and V is TRBV25-1; 11 nucleotides match TRBD1. CDR1 and CDR2 from the germline V gene are MGHDK and SYGVNS. The junction had 11 bases not matched to a gene; V was cut back by 9 bases and J by 2 bases. This CDR3 has 16 residues. The chain's CDR3 is CASRDRGEVGQETQYF. In DNA form, the CDR3 reads TGTGCCAGTAGGGACAGGGGGGAGGTTGGACAAGAGACCCAGTACTTC.

The table lists this clone with a count of one. The chain couples TRBV7-8 to TRBJ2-7; D is unresolved. Germline CDR1 SGHVS, CDR2 FQNEAQ. The germline V and J ends were trimmed by 5 bases and 3 bases, with 5 bases remaining between them. CDR3 length: 11 residues. The CDR3 sequence is CASSPDYEQYF. The DNA of the CDR3 is TGTGCCAGCAGCCCCGACTACGAGCAGTACTTC.

The V gene is TRBV19, the J gene TRBJ2-5, with D possibly TRBD2 on 5 matching bases. With 4 bases removed from V and 4 bases from J, the gap between germline ends came to 13 bases. Germline V gene data show CDR1 as LNHDA and CDR2 as SQIVND (reference sequence). This CDR3 has 14 residues. CDR3 in DNA: TGTGCCAGTAGTAGTTTCGGAGGCGTAGAGACCCAGTACTTC. Translation gives CASSSFGGVETQYF.

V and J are TRBV7-2 and TRBJ2-2; 9 nucleotides align to TRBD2. The germline gives CDR1 SGHTA, CDR2 FQGNSA. The trim removed 0 bases at V and 8 bases at J, leaving 10 bases unmatched. The length of the CDR3 is 17 residues. The CDR3 here is CASSLAPAGGRFGELFF. The CDR3, as DNA: TGTGCCAGCAGCTTAGCGCCAGCGGGAGGCCGCTTTGGGGAGCTGTTTTTT.